This is a list of T cell receptor beta chains from one sample in a study of blood T cell repertoires in COVID-19. Assay: immunoSEQ multiplex PCR; the TCRdb copy retains only in-frame clones and omits some. The repertoire consists of 350,000 to 550,000 clones, with 80% to 90% occurring once and the leading ten covering roughly 1.1%. Sequenced: PBMCs or T cells enriched from blood (not recorded which). Receptors were obtained from a man aged 25 to 40 who had recovered from COVID-19. Each CDR3 is given with its conserved first and last residue. Each record gives: V gene, J gene, CDR3 protein.

>TRBV6-5|TRBJ2-1
CASRPLAQSYNEQFF
>TRBV29-1|TRBJ2-7
CSVIPTGKYNEQYF
>TRBV4-1|TRBJ1-3
CASSLSREAGNTIYF
>TRBV4-1|TRBJ2-3
CASSQLAGSTDTQYF
>TRBV29-1|TRBJ2-1
CSARLPSGPSFF
>TRBV9|TRBJ2-3
CASSVEGLAPDTQYF
>TRBV18|TRBJ1-1
CASSPSAFEAFF
>TRBV5-1|TRBJ2-1
CASTQSRSSYNEQFF
>TRBV7-2|TRBJ2-1
CASSLARGRYNEQFF
>TRBV12-5|TRBJ1-2
CASGLVQGGYTF
>TRBV29-1|TRBJ2-5
CSVTQGLGETQYF
>TRBV5-4|TRBJ2-1
CASSPGTEPGLQFF
>TRBV3-1/TRBV3-2|TRBJ2-7
CASSQEGVRTGYEQYF
>TRBV7-2|TRBJ1-5
CASRTTGGYNQPQHF
>TRBV6-5|TRBJ1-1
CASRYRGQNTEAFF
>TRBV7-2|TRBJ1-3
CASSLTMGQGNGNTIYF
>TRBV11-2|TRBJ2-7
CASSLVPQARATFYEQYF
>TRBV7-8|TRBJ2-5
CASSSLAGGGETQYF
>TRBV4-2|TRBJ2-1
CASSQVGLAGGPSGEQFF
>TRBV3-1/TRBV3-2|TRBJ1-3
CASSRSVRTSGNTIYF
>TRBV28|TRBJ1-3
CASSYQIGNTIYF
>TRBV11-2|TRBJ2-2
CASSQGASNTGELFF
>TRBV2|TRBJ1-1
CASSETGLGNTEAFF
>TRBV2|TRBJ2-5
CAGILGPPEGETQYF
>TRBV6-1|TRBJ2-7
CASREGGSSYEQYF
>TRBV19|TRBJ2-4
CASATKNIQYF
>TRBV5-1|TRBJ2-5
CASSLGQGPETQYF
>TRBV10-2|TRBJ2-4
CASSEMGAAKNIQYF
>TRBV21-1|TRBJ1-5
CASSRFRGDGNQPQHF
>TRBV7-9|TRBJ1-5
CATAPDSNQPQHF
>TRBV12-5|TRBJ2-3
CASGTLTADTQYF
>TRBV27|TRBJ2-7
CASRALAGESYEQYF
>TRBV6-5|TRBJ2-7
CASRTTGDREQYF
>TRBV12-5|TRBJ1-2
CASTGISYGYTF
>TRBV27|TRBJ1-1
CASSPTRGNTEAFF
>TRBV27|TRBJ2-3
CASSLSGLRPDGNTQYF
>TRBV10-2|TRBJ2-7
CASSAPGLQDYEQYF